Detailed here is one T cell receptor (beta chain). Its antigen is not identified. This CDR3 has 14 residues. Unmatched junction bases numbered 9, after V lost 4 bases and J lost 10 bases. Germline values: CDR1 MNHNS, CDR2 SASEGT. Method: immunoSEQ multiplex PCR; TCRdb's copy keeps in-frame clones and lacks some. The sample includes about 95,000 clones, about 85% seen only once; the top ten take 3.8%. Any history of autoimmune disease or systemic immunosuppression disqualified patients. These data originate in a study of OX40 agonist ivuxolimab in advanced cancers. Across the study: Treatment of patients was with ivuxolimab, an agonistic anti-OX40 (CD134) antibody. A diagnosis of hepatocellular carcinoma, melanoma, renal cell or head and neck cancer was present in dose-escalation patients.

General study points: At 0.1 to 3.0 mg/kg, clonal expansion of CD4+ and CD8+ blood T cells had occurred by week 6.

This sequence originates from an adult with an advanced solid tumor such as melanoma, head and neck, liver or kidney cancer. Sequenced material: CD4+ or CD8+ T cells sorted from blood, taken in a trial of the OX40 agonist ivuxolimab. V is TRBV6-1 and J is TRBJ2-1; TRBD1 matches at 8 bases. This CDR3 is CASSVGTGVDEQFF. In DNA form, the CDR3 reads TGTGCCAGCAGTGTTGGGACAGGAGTTGACGAGCAGTTCTTC.